The subject of this entry is one TCR beta chain. The antigen remains unidentified. V was cut by 6 bases and J by 0 bases, with 12 bases left in between. This CDR3 comprises 15 residues. Germline loops: CDR1 MRHNA, CDR2 SNTAGT. These data come from a study of metastatic and nonmetastatic thyroid tumors. Across the study: For malignant and benign thyroid patients, tumor or nodule tissue and blood were the sources whose repertoires were compared. Notes on the study in general: As reported, TCR beta diversity in blood and tumor was significantly higher in malignant thyroid tumors than in benign nodules.

Prior to thyroid surgery, none of the patients had received any treatment. In the original analysis: CDR3 differences across clinicopathological groups were used to build a distant-metastasis classifier for papillary thyroid cancer. TCRdb reprocessed the PCR reads via MiXCR. The V and J calls come from TCRdb's annotation, not from the publication. The table has more than 20,000 clones, 20% to 30% seen once. This clonotype was sampled from a female donor with papillary thyroid cancer or a benign thyroid nodule (not recorded which). Some clones in this sample may be carry-over from other donors' samples. The sample consisted of tumor tissue. This sequence joins TRBV6-4 and TRBJ1-3; D is ambiguous. The CDR3 nucleotides are TGTGCCAGCAGCTTATACACCCACTCTGGAAACACCATATATTTT. It translates to CASSLYTHSGNTIYF.